This is a list of T cell receptor beta chains from one sample in a study of Graves' ophthalmopathy and Graves' hyperthyroidism. From the multiplex PCR reads, TCRdb called clonotypes with MiXCR, one entry per CDR3 protein. The top ten hold roughly 6.9% of the sample, which has hundreds of thousands of distinct CDR3 sequences, around a fifth seen once. The sequencing input was peripheral blood. The origin of the receptors is a young woman with stable Graves' hyperthyroidism. Some clones in this sample may be carry-over from other donors' samples. CDR3s include the opening cysteine and the closing phenylalanine or tryptophan. The D gene is left open where the match is weak. Only some rows state a clone size, as once, few, many or a class for expanded clones.

j_gene,d_gene,len,abundance,v_gene,CDR3aa,CDR3nt
TRBJ1-1,NA,16,NA,TRBV11-2,CASSTLPGDPNTEAFF,TGTGCCAGCAGCACACTTCCAGGGGACCCGAACACTGAAGCTTTCTTT
TRBJ1-5,NA,14,many,TRBV20-1,CSARDGGRNQPQHF,TGCAGTGCTAGGGACGGGGGTCGCAATCAGCCCCAGCATTTT
TRBJ2-5,NA,13,many,TRBV28,CASTPSYQETQYF,TGTGCCAGCACCCCATCGTACCAAGAGACCCAGTACTTC
TRBJ1-1,NA,15,few,TRBV18,CASSPRDQIGTEAFF,TGTGCCAGCTCACCTCGGGACCAGATAGGCACTGAAGCTTTCTTT
TRBJ1-3,NA,16,NA,TRBV18,CASSPLWSTFGNTIYF,TGTGCCAGCTCACCACTATGGTCGACCTTTGGAAACACCATATATTTT
TRBJ1-1,TRBD1,15,NA,TRBV19,CASRDRGLMNTEAFF,TGTGCCAGTAGAGACAGGGGGTTGATGAACACTGAAGCTTTCTTT
TRBJ2-7,TRBD2,14,many,TRBV19,CASSTSESSYEQYF,TGTGCCAGTAGCACTAGCGAAAGCTCCTACGAGCAGTACTTC
TRBJ1-1,NA,12,many,TRBV6-2/TRBV6-3,CASSYSISEAFF,TGTGCCAGCAGTTACTCGATTAGTGAAGCTTTCTTT
TRBJ1-1,NA,11,many,TRBV2,CARLQGTEAFF,TGTGCCAGACTACAGGGCACTGAAGCTTTCTTT
TRBJ1-2,NA,14,NA,TRBV4-2,CASSQGWGSYGYTF,TGTGCCAGCAGCCAAGGGTGGGGTAGCTATGGCTACACCTTC
TRBJ2-7,TRBD1,15,many,TRBV24-1,CATSETTGGSYEQYF,TGTGCCACCAGTGAGACCACAGGGGGCTCCTACGAGCAGTACTTC
TRBJ1-6,NA,17,many,TRBV30,CAWTPGLTWGMDSPLHF,TGTGCCTGGACCCCCGGCCTAACTTGGGGGATGGATTCACCCCTCCACTTT
TRBJ2-7,TRBD1,14,few,TRBV5-1,CASNPPGQTYEQYF,TGCGCCAGCAACCCGCCGGGACAGACCTACGAGCAGTACTTC
TRBJ2-2,TRBD1,16,NA,TRBV24-1,CATSDPGQGLIGELFF,TGTGCCACCAGTGATCCGGGACAGGGGTTGATCGGGGAGCTGTTTTTT
TRBJ1-1,NA,13,many,TRBV5-1,CASSSGLGGEAFF,TGCGCCAGCAGCTCCGGACTGGGGGGTGAAGCTTTCTTT
TRBJ2-7,TRBD1,14,NA,TRBV25-1,CASSGPGQSYEQYF,TGTGCCAGCAGTGGGCCGGGACAGTCCTACGAGCAGTACTTC
TRBJ2-7,TRBD2,14,many,TRBV6-2/TRBV6-3,CASSSQRGIYEQYF,TGTGCCAGCAGTAGCCAGCGGGGGATCTACGAGCAGTACTTC
TRBJ2-5,NA,11,many,TRBV11-2,CASTTAETQYF,TGTGCCAGCACTACAGCAGAGACCCAGTACTTC
TRBJ1-1,NA,12,NA,TRBV7-8,CASSADVFVAFF,TGTGCCAGCAGCGCGGACGTTTTTGTAGCTTTCTTT
TRBJ1-1,NA,17,many,TRBV10-3,CAISESRDGIMNTEAFF,TGTGCCATCAGTGAGTCCCGGGACGGGATAATGAACACTGAAGCTTTCTTT
TRBJ1-5,TRBD1,18,many,TRBV6-5,CASRMGTGLPNENQPQHF,TGTGCCAGCCGTATGGGGACAGGACTTCCCAACGAAAATCAGCCCCAGCATTTT
TRBJ2-7,TRBD2,17,many,TRBV7-8,CASSSYLAGGPPHEQYF,TGTGCCAGCAGCTCGTACCTAGCGGGAGGACCCCCTCACGAGCAGTACTTC
TRBJ2-2,TRBD2,16,many,TRBV27,CANLQEREGPAGELFF,TGTGCCAACCTTCAGGAGCGGGAGGGCCCGGCCGGGGAGCTGTTTTTT